A selection of T cell receptor beta chains follows, all from one sample in a study of Ad26.COV2.S vaccination and SARS-CoV-2 variants. Data came from immunoSEQ multiplex PCR; TCRdb stores just in-frame clones and leaves some out. The data contain approximately 250,000 clones, around 90% of them singletons. The sequences come from peripheral blood, collected in a trial of Ad26.COV2.S vaccine versus placebo. These receptor sequences come from a person between 18 and 59 years old who received the Ad26.COV2.S COVID-19 vaccine or a placebo. Both conserved end residues are part of each CDR3. The D gene is left open where the match is weak. Part of the rows lack a size; the others show once, few, many or a class for expanded clones.

clone_size,j_call,d_call,v_call,cdr3_aa,cdr3_nt
-,TRBJ2-7,-,TRBV7-9,CASSLVRTSGHEQYF,TGTGCCAGCAGCTTAGTGAGGACCAGCGGGCACGAGCAGTACTTC
-,TRBJ1-5,TRBD1,TRBV6-6,CASSYDRAQHF,TGTGCCAGCAGTTACGACAGGGCTCAGCATTTT
-,TRBJ2-7,TRBD2,TRBV27,CASSFGASGGEGSYEQYF,TGTGCCAGCAGTTTTGGAGCTAGCGGGGGCGAAGGATCCTACGAGCAGTACTTC
-,TRBJ1-2,TRBD1,TRBV6-2/TRBV6-3,CASSSSGGGYTF,TGTGCCAGCAGTTCGTCAGGGGGTGGCTACACCTTC
-,TRBJ1-5,-,TRBV7-6,CASSYGSNQPQHF,TGTGCCAGCAGCTACGGCAGCAATCAGCCCCAGCATTTT
-,TRBJ1-6,TRBD1,TRBV6-5,CATRQGRSPLHF,TGTGCCACGCGACAGGGACGTTCACCCCTCCACTTT
-,TRBJ1-3,-,TRBV7-9,CASSLLTVSGNTIYF,TGTGCCAGCAGCTTACTCACAGTATCTGGAAACACCATATATTTT
-,TRBJ1-3,-,TRBV15,CATSRSQGNTIYF,TGTGCCACCAGCAGATCACAGGGAAACACCATATATTTT
once,TRBJ2-3,TRBD2,TRBV7-9,CASSLTSGRTDTQYF,TGTGCCAGCAGCTTGACTAGCGGGAGGACAGATACGCAGTATTTT
-,TRBJ2-3,-,TRBV2,CAKARLVGTDTQYF,TGTGCCAAAGCTCGACTAGTAGGCACAGATACGCAGTATTTT
-,TRBJ1-2,-,TRBV4-1,CASSQDRGDRYRANYGYTF,TGCGCCAGCAGCCAAGATCGCGGGGACCGATATCGAGCTAACTATGGCTACACCTTC
-,TRBJ2-1,TRBD2,TRBV5-1,CASSRTSGTSSYNEQFF,TGCGCCAGCAGTCGGACTAGCGGGACAAGCTCCTACAATGAGCAGTTCTTC
-,TRBJ2-5,TRBD1,TRBV14,CASSQFGQGAQYF,TGTGCCAGCAGCCAATTCGGACAGGGGGCCCAGTACTTC
-,TRBJ1-3,-,TRBV12-3/TRBV12-4,CASSLRMADTIYF,TGTGCCAGCAGTTTAAGGATGGCGGACACCATATATTTT
-,TRBJ1-1,-,TRBV24-1,CAITQGNTEAFF,TGTGCCATAACACAGGGGAACACTGAAGCTTTCTTT
once,TRBJ2-7,-,TRBV11-2,CASSLRGVMDEQYF,TGTGCCAGCAGCTTAAGGGGGGTGATGGACGAGCAGTACTTC
-,TRBJ2-7,-,TRBV7-9,CASSPEVLTSYEQYF,TGTGCCAGCAGCCCCGAGGTCCTAACCAGCTACGAGCAGTACTTC
-,TRBJ1-3,-,TRBV18,CASSPGNTGNTIYF,TGTGCCAGCTCACCGGGAAATACTGGAAACACCATATATTTT
-,TRBJ1-2,TRBD1,TRBV7-2,CASSSGTGGGYTF,TGTGCCAGCAGTTCCGGGACAGGCGGAGGCTACACCTTC
-,TRBJ1-2,-,TRBV5-1,CASSQDPDLTGYTF,TGCGCCAGCAGCCAAGATCCGGACTTAACTGGCTACACCTTC
-,TRBJ2-5,-,TRBV12-3/TRBV12-4,CASSYSYRTQYF,TGTGCCAGCAGTTACTCCTATAGGACCCAGTACTTC
-,TRBJ2-7,-,TRBV27,CASSPTVTGGAYEQYF,TGTGCCAGCAGTCCCACGGTAACAGGGGGGGCGTACGAGCAGTACTTC
-,TRBJ2-3,-,TRBV14,CASSALGAGPTYTQYF,TGTGCCAGCAGCGCCCTGGGGGCGGGACCCACATATACGCAGTATTTT
-,TRBJ1-2,-,TRBV11-2,CASSTDRSMGYTF,TGTGCCAGCAGCACGGACAGAAGCATGGGCTACACCTTC
-,TRBJ1-4,TRBD1,TRBV6-2/TRBV6-3,CASSYPHGQGTTPEPNEKLFF,TGTGCCAGCAGTTACCCCCACGGACAGGGGACGACCCCCGAGCCTAATGAAAAACTGTTTTTT
-,TRBJ2-7,-,TRBV19,CASSISGVSYEQYF,TGTGCCAGTAGTATTTCGGGCGTATCCTACGAGCAGTACTTC
-,TRBJ2-3,-,TRBV9,CASSPPLGGLGTDTQYF,TGTGCCAGCAGCCCCCCGCTAGGGGGGTTGGGCACAGATACGCAGTATTTT
-,TRBJ1-1,TRBD1,TRBV7-6,CASSLGNRGQNTEAFF,TGTGCCAGCAGCTTAGGCAACAGGGGGCAAAACACTGAAGCTTTCTTT
-,TRBJ2-1,TRBD2,TRBV29-1,CSVVDSGGYNEQFF,TGCAGCGTTGTGGATAGCGGGGGATACAATGAGCAGTTCTTC
-,TRBJ2-1,-,TRBV5-6,CASSSGPNNEQFF,TGTGCCAGCAGCTCGGGACCAAACAATGAGCAGTTCTTC
-,TRBJ2-6,-,TRBV6-2/TRBV6-3,CASSYSPGPSGANVLTF,TGTGCCAGCAGTTACAGCCCAGGACCCTCTGGGGCCAACGTCCTGACTTTC
-,TRBJ1-5,-,TRBV6-5,CASTPRGGGNQPQHF,TGTGCCAGCACCCCAAGGGGCGGCGGCAATCAGCCCCAGCATTTT